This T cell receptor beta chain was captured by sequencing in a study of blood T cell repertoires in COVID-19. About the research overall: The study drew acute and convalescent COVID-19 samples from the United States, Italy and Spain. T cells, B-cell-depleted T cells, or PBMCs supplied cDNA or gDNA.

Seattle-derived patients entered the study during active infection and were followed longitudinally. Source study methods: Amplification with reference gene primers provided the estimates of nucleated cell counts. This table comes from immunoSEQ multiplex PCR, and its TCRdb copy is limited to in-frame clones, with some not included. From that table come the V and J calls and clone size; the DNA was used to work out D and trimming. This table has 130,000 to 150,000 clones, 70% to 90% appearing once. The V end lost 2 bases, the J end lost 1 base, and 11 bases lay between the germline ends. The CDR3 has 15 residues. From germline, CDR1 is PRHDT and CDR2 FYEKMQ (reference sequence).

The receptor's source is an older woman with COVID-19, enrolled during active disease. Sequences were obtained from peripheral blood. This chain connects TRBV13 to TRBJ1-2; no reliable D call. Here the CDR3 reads CASSLFTAFNYGYTF. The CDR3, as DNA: TGTGCCAGCAGCTTATTCACAGCCTTTAACTATGGCTACACCTTC.